What follows are 4 T cell receptor beta chains derived from one specimen sequenced in a study of shared clonotypes between healthy human individuals. Assay used: immunoSEQ multiplex PCR; TCRdb lists only in-frame clones, some missing. The sample carries some 2,400,000 clones, nearly 97% recorded once. Input material: naive CD4+ T cells sorted from blood. The subset: CD45RA+ positively selected. These receptors all stem from a young man in good health.

This chain connects TRBV4-2 to TRBJ2-7; D not certain. Germline CDR1 and CDR2: LGHNA and YNFKEQ. The CDR3 spans 16 residues. V gave up 2 bases and J gave up 2 bases, with 16 bases separating them. CDR3 sequence reads: CASSQTPRVNTYEQYF. DNA of the CDR3: TGTGCCAGCAGCCAAACACCCAGAGTTAATACCTACGAGCAGTACTTC.

The V call is TRBV27, the J call TRBJ2-5; tentative D call: TRBD1 (6 bases). V gave up 6 bases and J gave up 5 bases, with 16 bases separating them. CDR3 length equals 14 residues. Germline V gives CDR1 MNHEY, CDR2 SMNVEV (reference sequence). The CDR3 sequence is CASSGVGAGETQYF. The CDR3 nucleotides read TGTGCCAGCAGCGGTGTGGGGGCTGGGGAGACCCAGTACTTC.

J is TRBJ2-1 and V is TRBV13, with D hard to call. V gave up 5 bases and J gave up 9 bases, with 14 bases separating them. CDR1 PRHDT and CDR2 FYEKMQ come from the germline V gene (reference sequence). There are 13 residues in the CDR3. The CDR3 here is CASSPLVGPEQFF. The CDR3 bases are TGTGCCAGCAGCCCCCTAGTAGGACCTGAGCAGTTCTTC.

The CDR3 DNA reads TGTGCCATCAGTGAGTCGGGGAGTAACAATGAGCAGTTCTTC. Its protein product is CAISESGSNNEQFF. V is TRBV10-3 and J is TRBJ2-1, with D perhaps matching TRBD2 (5 bases). The CDR3 runs to 14 residues. Between the trimmed V and J ends, which lost 0 bases and 5 bases, there was a span of 8 bases. The germline gives CDR1 ENHRY, CDR2 SYGVKD.